The TCR beta chain described here comes from a study of vaccination and CD4 T cells after COVID-19. About the study: Overlapping spike peptides from SARS-CoV-2, HCoV-NL63, HCoV-OC43 and HCoV-229E served to stimulate the cells.

Treatment in this sample: roughly ten-day PBMC culture with coronavirus spike peptide pools or control peptides (ViraFEST assay). It was on days 3 and 7 that half the medium was replaced with fresh IL-2 medium. Findings of the study overall: Detection of a median roughly 83% of reactive clones in convalescent patients was confined to the period after vaccination. Spike mono-reactive status applied to 304 of 307 vaccine-specific clones in convalescent patients.

CDR3 length equals 17 residues. V lost 6 bases and J lost 6; bases outside the gene matches: 12. In germline, CDR1 is KGHSH, CDR2 LQKENI. CD4+ T cells that had been cultured provided DNA sequenced with the Oncomine TCR Beta short-read assay. Using its own MiXCR run on the PCR reads, TCRdb lists one record per CDR3 protein. The repertoire has 9,000 to 13,000 distinct CDR3 sequences, around 41% of them found once; the top ten carry approximately 10%. Turning to this clonotype: Its matching antigen is unknown.

The genes are TRBV18 and TRBJ2-3; TRBD2 matches at 13 bases. The source is a human donor who had recovered from COVID-19. Sequencing used CD4+ T cells from blood, cultured in vitro, obtained after SARS-CoV-2 vaccination. CDR3 DNA: TGTGCCAGCTCTCTAGGACTAGCGGGAGAAGGTGCGGATACGCAGTATTTT. Its protein is CASSLGLAGEGADTQYF.